This TCR beta chain appears in the sequencing data of a study of T cell responses to AZD1222 COVID-19 vaccine. Regarding the study as a whole: Unmutated variant regions are reportedly the target of nearly half of TCRs that are spike-specific.

In regard to this clone: Its antigen is currently unknown.

The CDR3 runs 17 residues. Between the trimmed V and J ends, which lost 3 bases and 2 bases, there was a span of 14 bases. CDR1 MDHEN and CDR2 SYDVKM come from the germline V gene. TCRdb's table, derived via immunoSEQ multiplex PCR, lists solely in-frame clones and lacks some. The sample has 65,000 to 85,000 clones, 70% to 90% seen once. Here the sequenced sample was peripheral blood, taken 28 days after the second AZD1222 dose. This rearrangement joins TRBV28 to TRBJ1-6, with D tentatively TRBD1 (6 bases). This TCR was recovered from an adult who received the AZD1222 COVID-19 vaccine. CDR3 sequence reads: CASSLWGRGPYNSPLHF. The DNA of the CDR3 is TGTGCCAGCAGTTTGTGGGGGCGGGGGCCCTATAATTCACCCCTCCACTTT.